The text below deals with one T cell receptor beta chain. The identical CDR3 is also encoded by other nucleotide sequences in the sample. The data were obtained in a study of Ad26.COV2.S vaccination and SARS-CoV-2 variants. Sequenced by immunoSEQ multiplex PCR; TCRdb stores in-frame clones only, minus some. Seen here are about 350,000 clones, 75% to 90% observed once, and the top ten hold about 10%. CDR1 and CDR2 (germline): SEHNR, FQNEAQ (reference sequence). CDR3 length: 14 amino acids. V lost 1 base to trimming and J lost 4 bases, with 7 bases between them. Stated treatment: around 19 received Ad26.COV2.S at low or high dose, single or two shots; 5 received placebo; per-sample allocation not given. Samples analyzed were those drawn on day 63 after the first vaccine or placebo injection.

The V and J genes are TRBV7-9 and TRBJ1-4; the D gene is possibly TRBD1 (5 bases). This receptor was taken from a person between 18 and 65 years old who received the Ad26.COV2.S COVID-19 vaccine or a placebo. Sequencing used peripheral blood, obtained in a trial of Ad26.COV2.S vaccine versus placebo. The CDR3 region has the DNA TGTGCCAGCAGCTTAGGACAGCTTAATGAAAAACTGTTTTTT. Translation gives CASSLGQLNEKLFF.